This passage covers 29 T cell receptor beta chains from one sample sequenced in a study of T cells after yellow fever vaccination. Each CDR3 protein gets one entry after TCRdb re-called the 5' RACE reads with MiXCR. Of a few hundred thousand distinct CDR3 sequences in the sample, around 7% were seen once. This material consisted of PBMCs, taken about 49 days after the first yellow fever vaccination. Receptors originate from a man aged 18 to 29 who received the YFV17D yellow fever vaccine.

The chain uses TRBV7-9 and TRBJ2-1; D call uncertain. V lost 1 base, J lost 5 bases, and 12 bases lay in between. This CDR3 contains 15 residues. Germline CDR1 SEHNR, CDR2 FQNEAQ (reference sequence). Here the CDR3 reads CASSLESAGNNEQFF. Here the CDR3 DNA reads TGTGCCAGCAGCTTAGAGTCGGCAGGCAACAATGAGCAGTTCTTC.

The table lists this clonotype with a few counts. The CDR3 DNA is TGTGCCAGCAGTTATGGAAGGGCAGGCGGCACTGAAGCTTTCTTT. Amino acid sequence: CASSYGRAGGTEAFF. The V call is TRBV12-3 or TRBV12-4, the J call TRBJ1-1; D gene ambiguous. CDR3 size: 15 residues. V lost 4 bases to trimming and J lost 4 bases, with 16 bases between them.

V gene TRBV5-1 combines with J gene TRBJ2-1, with D unclear. This CDR3 spans 14 amino acids. V was pared by 0 bases and J by 7 bases, with 11 bases between. Germline V gives CDR1 SGHRS, CDR2 YFSETQ. The CDR3 DNA sequence: TGCGCCAGCAGCTTGGGGTGTGATGGGAATGAGCAGTTCTTC. Translated: CASSLGCDGNEQFF.

The CDR3 spells CASTPGPLYFFGEQYF. In nucleotides, the CDR3 is TGTGCCAGCACCCCCGGGCCGCTCTACTTTTTTGGCGAGCAGTACTTC. The chain recombines TRBV5-6 with TRBJ2-7, with unresolved D. V was cut by 6 bases and J by 6 bases, with 25 bases left in between. The germline CDR1 and CDR2 sequences are SGHDT and YYEEEE. The CDR3 length is 16 residues.

This clonotype was observed many times. The chain employs TRBV7-2 and TRBJ2-5; 7 bases match TRBD2. The CDR3 spans 13 residues. J lost 3 bases, V lost 3 bases, and 1 base had no gene match. CDR1 is SGHTA and CDR2 is FQGNSA in the germline V gene. The CDR3 is CASSFGTKETQYF. As DNA, the CDR3 is TGTGCCAGCAGCTTCGGGACTAAAGAGACCCAGTACTTC.

This clonotype was detected a few times. This rearrangement joins TRBV5-1 to TRBJ1-1; D is unclear. V dropped 6 bases and J dropped 4 bases, with 16 bases sitting between them. Germline CDR1 reads SGHRS; CDR2 reads YFSETQ. There are 14 residues in the CDR3. The CDR3 DNA reads TGCGCCAGCACCACCGCACAAAGCTCCACTGAAGCTTTCTTT. Translated: CASTTAQSSTEAFF.

This clonotype came up a few times. The DNA of the CDR3 is TGTGCCAGCAGGGACAGCGGGGCAACTAATGAAAAACTGTTTTTT. As protein: CASRDSGATNEKLFF. V is TRBV7-9 and J is TRBJ1-4, with a tentative D call TRBD1 (6 bases). V lost 6 bases and J 0 bases, leaving 11 bases between the germline ends. CDR1 and CDR2 (germline): SEHNR, FQNEAQ (reference sequence). The CDR3 loop spans 15 amino acids.

This sequence joins TRBV12-3 or TRBV12-4 and TRBJ2-7; D unresolved. CDR3 length: 13 amino acids. V gave up 8 bases and J gave up 1 base, with 12 bases separating them. The CDR3 nucleotides are TGTGCCAGCTTAATAGCAAGGTCCTACGAGCAGTACTTC. Encoded protein: CASLIARSYEQYF.

This clonotype was recorded a few times. The chain is built from TRBV3-1 and TRBJ2-5; D gene ambiguous. The CDR3 sequence is 14 residues long. Germline CDR1 LGHDT, CDR2 YNNKEL (reference sequence). V was clipped by 0 bases and J by 2 bases, with 7 bases between them. As DNA, the CDR3 is TGTGCCAGCAGCCAAGATTCGGCTCAAGAGACCCAGTACTTC. This encodes CASSQDSAQETQYF.

This clonotype was observed at least ten times. V and J are TRBV20-1 and TRBJ2-3, with 9 nucleotides matching TRBD2. CDR1 is DFQATT, CDR2 SNEGSKA, per germline (reference sequence). V shed 1 base and J 4 bases; nucleotides not matched to a gene: 3. This CDR3 region has 14 residues. DNA for the CDR3: TGCAGTGCTAGAGTTGCGGGGGGGCCAGATACGCAGTATTTT. Protein product: CSARVAGGPDTQYF.

A few counts support this clonotype. The rearrangement joins TRBV7-2 to TRBJ1-2; 7 positions agree with TRBD1. V lost 5 bases and J lost 7; bases outside the gene matches: 7. From germline, CDR1 is SGHTA and CDR2 FQGNSA. The CDR3 consists of 13 residues. The CDR3 spells CASSPLQGVGYTF. The DNA of the CDR3 is TGTGCCAGCAGCCCCCTTCAGGGGGTTGGCTACACCTTC.

This rearrangement joins TRBV5-1 to TRBJ2-5; D is perhaps TRBD1 or TRBD2 (5 bases each). The CDR3 totals 14 residues. V lost 4 bases and J lost 1, with 11 bases in between. From germline, CDR1 is SGHRS and CDR2 YFSETQ. The CDR3 is CASSPGSTQETQYF. The CDR3 DNA reads TGCGCCAGCAGCCCAGGGAGTACCCAAGAGACCCAGTACTTC.

The gene calls are TRBV4-2 and TRBJ1-2; the D is unclear. Germline CDR1 is LGHNA and CDR2 is YNFKEQ. The CDR3 is made up of 14 amino acids. V lost 0 bases and J 2 bases, leaving 7 bases between the germline ends. In nucleotides, the CDR3 is TGTGCCAGCAGCCAAGATAAGCGGAACTATGGCTACACCTTC. As protein: CASSQDKRNYGYTF.

This clonotype was picked up a small number of times. The V gene is TRBV20-1, the J gene TRBJ2-5; 8 positions agree with TRBD1. Germline V gene sequence: CDR1 DFQATT, CDR2 SNEGSKA (reference sequence). This CDR3 is built from 12 residues. J was trimmed by 10 bases and V by 6 bases; bases with no gene match: 10. The CDR3 sequence is CSAAAGGAYQYF. CDR3 sequence (DNA): TGCAGTGCCGCAGCAGGGGGCGCCTACCAGTACTTC.

The rearrangement links TRBV29-1 to TRBJ2-6; D is ambiguous. This CDR3 has 15 residues. The germline CDR1 and CDR2 sequences are SQVTM and ANQGSEA. Trimming took off 6 bases at V and 0 bases at J, with 12 bases between the two ends. CDR3 DNA: TGCAGCGTGGCAAATTGGGGCTCTGGGGCCAACGTCCTGACTTTC. Its translation: CSVANWGSGANVLTF. Full variable domain (rest looked up from reference TRBV29-1 and TRBJ2-6): SAVISQKPSRDICQRGTSLTIQCQVDSQVTMMFWYRQQPGQSLTLIATANQGSEATYESGFVIDKFPISRPNLTFSTLTVSNMSPEDSSIYLCSVANWGSGANVLTFGAGSRLTVL.

This sequence joins TRBV11-2 and TRBJ2-2; D perhaps matches TRBD1 (6 bases). V lost 7 bases and J 7 bases, leaving 16 bases between the germline ends. Germline lookup yields CDR1 SGHAT and CDR2 FQNNGV. The CDR3 loop spans 14 amino acids. CDR3 sequence reads: CASKIQGINGELFF. The DNA of the CDR3 is TGTGCCAGCAAAATACAGGGCATAAACGGGGAGCTGTTTTTT.

The sample holds a few counts of this clonotype. V gene TRBV5-1 combines with J gene TRBJ2-3; 8 bases match TRBD2. This CDR3 spans 16 amino acids. Losses at the gene ends were 0 bases for V and 2 bases for J; bases not matched to a gene: 5. The germline V gene has CDR1 SGHRS and CDR2 YFSETQ. CDR3 sequence: CASSLDAGGLTDTQYF. The CDR3 region has the DNA TGCGCCAGCAGCTTGGACGCGGGGGGCCTCACAGATACGCAGTATTTT. The full variable domain, its missing parts supplied by reference TRBV5-1 and TRBJ2-3, is KAGVTQTPRYLIKTRGQQVTLSCSPISGHRSVSWYQQTPGQGLQFLFEYFSETQRNKGNFPGRFSGRQFSNSRSEMNVSTLELGDSALYLCASSLDAGGLTDTQYFGPGTRLTVL.

This clonotype was seen at least ten times. The gene calls are TRBV28 and TRBJ1-2, with no clear D. The CDR3 contains 13 residues. Trimming took 7 bases from V and 7 from J, leaving 16 bases between them. Germline V gives CDR1 MDHEN, CDR2 SYDVKM. This CDR3 reads CASKNQENPGYTF. CDR3 nucleotides: TGTGCCAGCAAAAATCAGGAGAATCCTGGCTACACCTTC.

The chain joins TRBV4-2 to TRBJ2-7; D assignment may be TRBD1 or TRBD2 (5 bases each). Germline CDR1 is LGHNA and CDR2 is YNFKEQ. This CDR3 contains 14 residues. Trimming removed 5 bases at V and 7 bases at J, with 18 bases between. The CDR3 bases are TGTGCCAGCAGCGCCCGACAGCTTTCGGGAGAGCAGTACTTC. Translation gives CASSARQLSGEQYF.

This clonotype was seen at least ten times. J is TRBJ1-1 and V is TRBV7-9; D perhaps matches TRBD1 (6 bases). Trimming cost V 5 bases and J 8 bases, with 12 bases left between them. This CDR3 contains 12 residues. The V gene's germline CDR1 is SEHNR and CDR2 FQNEAQ (reference sequence). CDR3 DNA sequence: TGTGCCAGCAGCCTAATGGGGGGCGAAGCTTTCTTT. This codes for CASSLMGGEAFF.

The table lists this clonotype with a few counts. V and J are TRBV20-1 and TRBJ1-5, with 9 bases that match TRBD1. Germline loops: CDR1 DFQATT, CDR2 SNEGSKA (reference sequence). J lost 1 base, V lost 6 bases, and 4 bases had no gene match. The CDR3 runs to 14 residues. The DNA of the CDR3 is TGCAGTGCCACGGACAGGGGAAGCAATCAGCCCCAGCATTTT. Its protein is CSATDRGSNQPQHF.

This clonotype appeared a few times. The rearrangement joins TRBV4-3 to TRBJ1-2, with 8 positions matching TRBD1. The germline V gene encodes CDR1 LGHNA and CDR2 YSLEER. The CDR3 runs 17 residues. Unmatched junction bases numbered 13, after V lost 1 base and J lost 6 bases. CDR3 loop: CASSQVTWDRKGHGYTF. CDR3 DNA: TGCGCCAGCAGCCAAGTTACCTGGGACAGGAAAGGCCATGGCTACACCTTC.

This clonotype was seen a few times. The chain combines TRBV7-9 with TRBJ2-5, with TRBD2 as a possible D gene (6 bases). The CDR3 has 11 amino acids. In germline, CDR1 is SEHNR, CDR2 FQNEAQ (reference sequence). The CDR3 bases are TGTTCTGGCGGGGCACAAGAGACCCAGTACTTC. Amino acids: CSGGAQETQYF.

V and J are TRBV5-1 and TRBJ2-7; 9 nucleotides match TRBD1. This CDR3 region has 13 residues. Germline CDR1 and CDR2: SGHRS and YFSETQ. Trimming took 7 bases from V and 7 from J; bases not matched to a gene: 9. The chain's CDR3 is CASFQTGGSEQYF. CDR3 in DNA: TGCGCCAGCTTCCAGACAGGGGGTTCAGAGCAGTACTTC. Full variable domain (outside the CDR3, taken from reference TRBV5-1 and TRBJ2-7): KAGVTQTPRYLIKTRGQQVTLSCSPISGHRSVSWYQQTPGQGLQFLFEYFSETQRNKGNFPGRFSGRQFSNSRSEMNVSTLELGDSALYLCASFQTGGSEQYFGPGTRLTVT.

This clonotype was found a few times. The rearrangement uses TRBV10-3 and TRBJ2-5; a weak D match, TRBD1 (6 bases). Germline lookup yields CDR1 ENHRY and CDR2 SYGVKD. CDR3 length: 13 residues. Trimming cost V 5 bases and J 4 bases, with 11 bases left between them. In DNA, the CDR3 is TGTGCCATCAGTCCTACACAGGGAGAGACCCAGTACTTC. Encoded protein: CAISPTQGETQYF.

This clonotype was observed a handful of times. This rearrangement joins TRBV11-2 to TRBJ1-1, with D maybe TRBD1 (5 bases). CDR3 length: 16 residues. V was trimmed by 1 base and J by 1 base, leaving 13 bases between them. CDR1 is SGHAT and CDR2 is FQNNGV in the germline V gene. The CDR3 coding sequence is TGTGCCAGCAGCTTAGTCTCAGGGTTTACGAACACTGAAGCTTTCTTT. It translates to CASSLVSGFTNTEAFF.

A remark on this clonotype: The conserved closing phenylalanine or tryptophan is absent in this CDR3, likely reflecting a read error. The V gene is TRBV9, the J gene TRBJ2-7; D gene ambiguous. CDR1 and CDR2 from the germline V gene are SGDLS and YYNGEE. Trimming took 0 bases from V and 3 from J, leaving 13 bases between them. This CDR3 region has 15 residues. The CDR3 sequence is CASSVEATAGYEQYS. The CDR3 DNA reads TGTGCCAGCAGCGTAGAGGCGACTGCAGGCTACGAGCAGTACTCC.

The chain employs TRBV12-3 or TRBV12-4 and TRBJ1-1, with 7 positions matching TRBD1. This CDR3 has 15 residues. V lost 3 bases and J lost 1; bases outside the gene matches: 5. CDR3 protein: CASSLDRPGNTEAFF. In DNA form, the CDR3 reads TGTGCCAGCAGTTTGGACAGGCCAGGGAACACTGAAGCTTTCTTT.

The V call is TRBV29-1, the J call TRBJ2-5; TRBD1 agrees at 11 bases. Germline V gives CDR1 SQVTM, CDR2 ANQGSEA. The CDR3 covers 15 residues. J lost 5 bases, V lost 3 bases, and 8 bases had no gene match. The DNA of the CDR3 is TGCAGCGTTGAGGGGACAGGGGGATTACGGGAGACCCAGTACTTC. Translation: CSVEGTGGLRETQYF.